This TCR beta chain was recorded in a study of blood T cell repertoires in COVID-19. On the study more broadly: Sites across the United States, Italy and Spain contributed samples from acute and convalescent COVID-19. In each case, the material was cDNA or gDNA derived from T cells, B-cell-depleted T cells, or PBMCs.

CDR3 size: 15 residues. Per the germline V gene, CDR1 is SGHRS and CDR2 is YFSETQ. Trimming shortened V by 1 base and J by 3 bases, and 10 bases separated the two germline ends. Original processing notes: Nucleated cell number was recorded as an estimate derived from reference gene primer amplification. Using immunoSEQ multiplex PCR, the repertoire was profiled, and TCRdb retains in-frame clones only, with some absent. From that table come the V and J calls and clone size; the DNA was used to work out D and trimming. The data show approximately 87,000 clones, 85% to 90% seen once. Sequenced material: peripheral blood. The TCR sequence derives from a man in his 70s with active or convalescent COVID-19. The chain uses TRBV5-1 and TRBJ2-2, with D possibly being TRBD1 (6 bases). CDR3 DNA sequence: TGCGCCAGCAGCTTGCCAGGGGCATACACCGGGGAGCTGTTTTTT. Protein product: CASSLPGAYTGELFF.